This T cell receptor (beta chain) was sequenced for a study of cytomegalovirus exposure and HLA in healthy donors (dated by TCRdb to the late 2010s). Background on the whole study: According to an earlier analysis of 550 to 700 of the donors, about 179 million T cells yielded 117 million unique TCR beta sequences and approximately 280 Gb of sequence data. Roughly 300 gigabases of sequencing data and tens of millions of unique TCR sequences were included in an early release covering under 650 HLA-typed donors. Of the roughly 410 genotyped donors, roughly 76% were placed in the genetic ancestry cluster associated with self-reported Caucasian donors. The study aimed to test whether cataloging public T cell receptors could reveal signatures of past pathogen exposure. The study used immunosequencing to profile the T cell repertoires of approximately 630 subjects and linked those repertoires to cytomegalovirus serostatus. A separate validation cohort of over 95 different subjects was used in addition to the roughly 640-subject first cohort. High-throughput TCR immunosequencing, statistical association of individual TCRs with disease status, and machine learning were combined to predict cytomegalovirus infection status. A later analysis re-examined previously published TCR beta repertoires from more than 600 donors and added high-resolution HLA genotyping to investigate patterns of TCR occurrence. Rather than using new phenotypic data, the later analysis identified candidate immune exposures from TCR beta sequences and from how often those sequences occurred across donors. An earlier analysis of around 580 of the donors used high-throughput TCR beta sequencing to judge whether each TCR beta V gene segment behaved as functional or pseudogenic. Alongside the repertoire data, information on donor age, sex, ethnicity and CMV serostatus was compiled. In a later genetic analysis, genome-wide SNP genotypes for about three fifths of the roughly 670 donors were used, and that subset was treated as a discovery cohort. All discovery cohort repertoires had been generated on a single sequencing platform. HLA typing covered class I and class II loci at four-digit resolution. Typing coverage varied by locus: 629-630 donors for A, B, C, DRB1 and DQB1; roughly 560 for DQA1; more than 600 for DPA1; roughly 450 for DPB1. A handful of DR-DQ haplotypes were handled as single units for association and clustering because linkage in the cohort was strong. Among about 400 genotyped donors of the cohort, an average of approximately 240,000 unique TCR beta nucleotide sequences was sequenced per donor, of which approximately 19% were non-productive.

The cohort consisted of 600 to 700 healthy bone marrow donors. Cohort members were all nominally healthy when sampled, although unrecorded immune exposures were likely present. The donor tested CMV seropositive and was one of the 289 seropositive cohort members. A peripheral blood sample was provided by each donor, and peripheral blood mononuclear cells were used for TCR beta sequencing. Genomic DNA extraction from the blood cell samples was performed with the Qiagen DNeasy Blood Extraction Kit. Overall results and qualifications from the work: Immune exposure information for the cohort was limited to CMV serostatus. HLA typing was unavailable for some donors at each locus, so association tests used only the typed subset. Because counts were too low, 15 to 20 rarely observed V segments, including chromosome 9 orphons, were excluded from the earlier analysis of around 590 of the donors. Cytomegalovirus status was reported to be diagnosed by the classifier with high specificity and sensitivity in both the original and validation cohorts. The sequencing pipeline was judged likely to have produced a cluster of highly shared sequence variants as a technical artifact. In an earlier analysis of 450 to 750 of the donors, most TCR beta V segments appeared in productive rearrangements about 87% or about 30% of the time, broadly matching IMGT annotations. Linkage disequilibrium might explain the correlated functional status among segregating V segments, but an unknown experimental factor could not be excluded. A later analysis associated about 17,000 TCR beta sequences with specific HLA alleles at a false discovery rate of 0.05. A further reported finding was that TCR beta sequences accurately predicted the HLA-A and HLA-B alleles for most subjects in the first cohort. Most TCR sequences were seen in very few donors, while some public TCRs were found in many individuals. When HLA alleles, especially DR and DQ, strongly co-occurred, attributing TCR associations to individual alleles was difficult. A later genetic analysis reported fewer N-insertions in productive TCRs among donors in an Asian-associated ancestry cluster than the approximately 700-donor mean. According to a later analysis, most CMV-associated TCR beta chains appeared to be HLA-restricted, and the HLA associations seemed to be driven largely by CMV exposure. A later analysis reported that several top co-occurrence clusters appeared linked to parvovirus B19, influenza, CMV and Epstein-Barr virus. A later genetic analysis associated a missense DCLRE1C variant with V-gene and J-gene trimming of TCR beta chains, and an independent cohort replicated the association. Roughly uniform sequencing depth across donors was assumed in presence/absence analyses, although this assumption may not hold. Only TCR beta chains were sequenced in this cohort, and the absence of alpha or paired-chain data limited detectable features. According to a later analysis, TCR association rates differed among HLA loci, with DRB1 alleles showing the most associated TCRs and HLA-C alleles showing the fewest. In vitro tests confirmed that a few of the cytomegalovirus-associated TCR beta chains recognize cytomegalovirus antigens. The study gave a list of some 150 TCR beta chains associated with cytomegalovirus. The authors suggested that the approach could potentially be extended to other disease states and immunological phenotypes. A later analysis found that HLA-associated TCR beta chains were more clonally expanded and had lower generation probabilities than equally common non-associated chains.

As to this clone: The antigen this receptor binds is unknown. No clone much larger than this one lies a single base away; base qualities are absent.

Receptor amplification or capture employed the immunoSEQ multiplex PCR assay. For the multiplex PCR, a mixture combining 60 forward primers for TCR Vbeta segments and 13 reverse primers for TCR Jbeta segments was used. Amplification of the CDR3 region of rearranged TCR beta genes was performed with a multiplex PCR assay on genomic DNA. The Illumina HiSeq System was used to sequence the amplified TCR beta libraries as 87-base-pair reads. The published analysis was carried out like this. In a later analysis, approximately 74 million unique TCR beta chains were counted across the 650 to 750 repertoires, and around 11 million of these chains were shared by at least two donors. A nearest-neighbor algorithm error-corrected the raw reads and collapsed the reads into unique sequences, merging closely related sequences to remove PCR and sequencing errors. Alignment of CDR3 sequences to IMGT reference sequences was used to assign V, D and J gene segments. For a sequence to be retained, a match of at least six nucleotides was required to both a V gene segment and a J gene segment. A rearrangement counted as productive if the CDR3 had no stop codons and remained in frame with V and J, and every other rearrangement counted as non-productive. CDR3 was defined according to IMGT convention as the region running from the second conserved V-encoded cysteine to the conserved J-encoded phenylalanine. The earlier analysis of more than 450 of the donors excluded sequences that lacked an unambiguous match to a single V gene segment. In an earlier analysis of several hundred of the donors, V segments were called functional above 56.7% productive rearrangements and were called segregating when the between-donor standard deviation exceeded 5%. A statistical classification framework was built to diagnose cytomegalovirus status from the catalog of TCR beta chain sequences. In a later analysis, V and J genes were assigned by comparing TCR nucleotide sequences against IMGT/GENE-DB human TR gene sequences. The TCRdist pipeline was used in a later analysis to assign CDR3 sequences and most-parsimonious VDJ recombination scenarios. In a later analysis, every TCR beta chain was defined by the combination of its CDR3 amino acid sequence and its V-gene family, and reads without a unique V-gene family were dropped. A later analysis removed over 500 highly shared, low-generation-probability nucleotide sequences to deal with suspected cross-contamination and a sequencing artifact. A later analysis calculated a clonal expansion index for each public chain from normalized within-repertoire ranks of inferred template counts. In a later analysis, generation probabilities were computed with a VDJ recombination model fitted to out-of-frame rearrangements, and the resulting probabilities were checked against IGoR. Hypergeometric tests were used in a later analysis to score TCR-TCR, TCR-HLA and TCR-CMV co-occurrence, with a repertoire-size bias correction applied to the TCR pairs. A later analysis estimated false discovery rates by permuting HLA or CMV assignments 20 times. In a later analysis, co-occurring TCRs were grouped using DBSCAN, and TCRdist sequence similarity was added for clustering within HLA-allele-positive subsets. Co-occurrence clustering excluded repertoires with fewer than 30,000 or more than 120,000 public chains, plus five with anomalous nucleotide sharing. TCRdb limited this immuneACCESS table to in-frame rearrangements with V and J called. A share of clones is missing; checked studies link under half to unresolved V genes, and the rest is unexplained. Clonal size and the V and J genes are those of that table, whereas D and trimming came from the DNA. In all, the sample holds 150,000 to 200,000 clones, and 70% to 80% of those were seen once. The top ten clones comprise 1.4% to 1.5% of the sample.

Sample: PBMCs. The TCR comes from a woman between 25 and 40 years old in good health and CMV-seropositive.

The nucleotides are TGTGCCAGCAGCTTGGAGGGACCTAACTATGGCTACACCTTC. Its protein product is CASSLEGPNYGYTF. The rearranged chain carries TRBV7-9 and TRBJ1-2; the D region possibly corresponds to TRBD1 (5 bases align). The CDR3 runs 14 residues from the cysteine to the phenylalanine. The read is trimmed to its CDR3 DNA, 42 bases read in frame from base 1. CDR1 and CDR2 were assigned from the germline V gene (reference sequence) as SEHNR and FQNEAQ. V was cut back by 3 bases and J by 0 bases, leaving a gap of 8 bases between them.